This T cell receptor beta chain was documented in a study of T cell changes during pregnancy in multiple sclerosis. The V and J ends lost 8 bases and 4 bases, in that order; junction bases with no gene match: 19. CDR1 is MDHEN and CDR2 is SYDVKM in the germline V gene. CDR3 length: 19 amino acids. Assay: immunoSEQ multiplex PCR; the TCRdb copy retains only in-frame clones and omits some. The sample consists of approximately 59,000 clones, 93% of them appearing once. Here the sequenced sample was CD4+ T cells from peripheral blood mononuclear cells, taken before pregnancy. The V call is TRBV28, the J call TRBJ2-1, with 11 positions matching TRBD2. The sequence derives from a female donor with multiple sclerosis, enrolled in a pregnancy study. The CDR3 nucleotides read TGTGCCAGCCCCCCAGGTTTTATTAGCGGGAGGGCCGGGTACAATGAGCAGTTCTTC. Translating gives CASPPGFISGRAGYNEQFF.